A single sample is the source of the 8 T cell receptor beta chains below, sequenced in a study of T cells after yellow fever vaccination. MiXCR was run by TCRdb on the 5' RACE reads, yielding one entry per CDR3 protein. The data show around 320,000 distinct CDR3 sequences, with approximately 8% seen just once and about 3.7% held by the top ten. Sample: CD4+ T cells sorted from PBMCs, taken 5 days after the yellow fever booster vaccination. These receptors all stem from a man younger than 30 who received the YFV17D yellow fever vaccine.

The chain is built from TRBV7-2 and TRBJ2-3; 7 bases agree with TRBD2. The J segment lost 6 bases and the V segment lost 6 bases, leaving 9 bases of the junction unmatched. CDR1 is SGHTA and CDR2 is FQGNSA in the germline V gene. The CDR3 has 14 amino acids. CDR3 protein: CASRPGGSGDTQYF. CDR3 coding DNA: TGTGCCAGCAGACCTGGGGGTAGCGGGGATACGCAGTATTTT.

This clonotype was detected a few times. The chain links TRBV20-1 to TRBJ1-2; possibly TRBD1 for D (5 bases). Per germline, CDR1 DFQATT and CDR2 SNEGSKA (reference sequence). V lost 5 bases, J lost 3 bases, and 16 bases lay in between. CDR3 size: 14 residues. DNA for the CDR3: TGCAGTGCTTCCACAAATAGGGGCTACTATGGCTACACCTTC. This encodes CSASTNRGYYGYTF.

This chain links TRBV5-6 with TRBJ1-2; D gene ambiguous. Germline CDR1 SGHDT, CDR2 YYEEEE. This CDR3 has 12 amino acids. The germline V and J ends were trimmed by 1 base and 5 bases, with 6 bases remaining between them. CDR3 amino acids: CASSLWKYGYTF. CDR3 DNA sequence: TGTGCCAGCAGCTTGTGGAAGTATGGCTACACCTTC.

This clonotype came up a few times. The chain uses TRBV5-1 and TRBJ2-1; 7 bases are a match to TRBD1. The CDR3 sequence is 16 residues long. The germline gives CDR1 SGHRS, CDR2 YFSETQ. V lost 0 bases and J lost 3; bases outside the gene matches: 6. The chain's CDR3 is CASSLEGTALYNEQFF. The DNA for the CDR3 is TGCGCCAGCAGCTTGGAGGGGACAGCCCTCTACAATGAGCAGTTCTTC.

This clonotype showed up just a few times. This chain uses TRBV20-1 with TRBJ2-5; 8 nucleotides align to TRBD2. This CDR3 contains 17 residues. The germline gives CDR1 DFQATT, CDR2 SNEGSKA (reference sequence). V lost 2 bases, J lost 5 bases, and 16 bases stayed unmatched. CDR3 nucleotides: TGCAGTGCTAGACCGCATGCGGGGGGAGCCACGTCGGAGACCCAGTACTTC. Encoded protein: CSARPHAGGATSETQYF.

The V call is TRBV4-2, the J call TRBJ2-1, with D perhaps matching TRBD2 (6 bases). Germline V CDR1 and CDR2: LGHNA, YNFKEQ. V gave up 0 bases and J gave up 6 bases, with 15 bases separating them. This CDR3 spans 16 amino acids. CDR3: CASSQDQIGGPNEQFF. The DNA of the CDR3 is TGTGCCAGCAGCCAAGATCAGATCGGGGGACCCAATGAGCAGTTCTTC.

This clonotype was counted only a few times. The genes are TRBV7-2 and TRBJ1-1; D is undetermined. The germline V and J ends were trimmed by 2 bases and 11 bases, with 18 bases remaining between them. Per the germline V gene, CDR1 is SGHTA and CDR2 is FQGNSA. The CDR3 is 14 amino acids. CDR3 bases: TGTGCCAGCAGCTTACACTCGGGCGGGATTGAGGCTTTCTTT. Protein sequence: CASSLHSGGIEAFF.

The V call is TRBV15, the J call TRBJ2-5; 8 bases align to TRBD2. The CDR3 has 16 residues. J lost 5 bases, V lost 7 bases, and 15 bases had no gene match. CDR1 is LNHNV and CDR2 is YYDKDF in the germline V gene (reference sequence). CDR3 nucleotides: TGTGCCACCAAAGCGTGGGGACTAGGGGGGCGGGAGACCCAGTACTTC. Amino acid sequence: CATKAWGLGGRETQYF.